The entry that follows covers one T cell receptor (beta chain) sequence. This sample was included in a study of CD8+ T cells in alopecia areata. RNA was extracted and reverse transcribed into cDNA as the sequencing template. The repertoire was sequenced with immunoSEQ multiplex PCR; TCRdb's copy has only in-frame clones and lacks some. The sample carries approximately 180,000 clones, approximately 57% recorded once. As to treatment: oral pan-JAK inhibitor, 5-10 mg twice daily. Samples from alopecia areata patients were lesional scalp punch biopsies and peripheral blood. This material consisted of CD4+ T cells sorted from blood, taken at week 24, from a patient treated with tofacitinib. The receptor comes from a human donor with alopecia areata.

CDR3 sequence (DNA): TGTGCCTGGAGTCCAGTCACCTCCAACTTCAACTATGGCTACACCTTC. Translated, it gives CAWSPVTSNFNYGYTF. The rearrangement joins TRBV30 to TRBJ1-2, with unresolved D. CDR1 is GTSNPN, CDR2 SVGIG, per germline (reference sequence). The V gene lost 2 bases and the J gene lost 2 bases, with 18 bases spanning the gap. CDR3 length: 16 residues.